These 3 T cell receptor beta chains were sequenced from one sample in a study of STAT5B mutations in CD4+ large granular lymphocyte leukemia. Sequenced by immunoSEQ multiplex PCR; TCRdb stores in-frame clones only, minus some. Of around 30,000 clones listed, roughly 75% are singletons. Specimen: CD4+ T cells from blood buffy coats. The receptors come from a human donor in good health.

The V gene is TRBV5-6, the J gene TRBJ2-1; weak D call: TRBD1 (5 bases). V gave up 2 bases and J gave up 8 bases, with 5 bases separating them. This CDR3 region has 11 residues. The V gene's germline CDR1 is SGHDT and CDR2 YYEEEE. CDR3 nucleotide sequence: TGTGCCAGCAGCTTCAGGGATGAGCAGTTCTTC. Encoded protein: CASSFRDEQFF.

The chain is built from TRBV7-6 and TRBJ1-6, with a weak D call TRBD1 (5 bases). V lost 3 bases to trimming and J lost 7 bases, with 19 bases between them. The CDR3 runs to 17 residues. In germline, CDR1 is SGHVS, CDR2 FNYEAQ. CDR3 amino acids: CASSFRRGTGLNSPLHF. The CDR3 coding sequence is TGTGCCAGCAGCTTTAGAAGAGGGACGGGTTTGAATTCACCCCTCCACTTT.

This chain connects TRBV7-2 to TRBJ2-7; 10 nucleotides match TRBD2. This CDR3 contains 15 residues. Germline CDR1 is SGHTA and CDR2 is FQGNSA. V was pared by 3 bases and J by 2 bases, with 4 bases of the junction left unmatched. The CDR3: CASSFGAGGAYEQYF. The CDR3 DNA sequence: TGTGCCAGCAGCTTCGGAGCGGGAGGGGCCTACGAGCAGTACTTC.